This is a list of T cell receptor beta chains from one sample in a study of beta chain features in type 1 diabetes. Repertoires were generated with immunoSEQ multiplex PCR, while TCRdb's copy carries only in-frame clones and drops some. Seen here are approximately 250,000 clones, over 9.5% observed once, and the top ten hold 0.03% to 0.04%. Sequencing was carried out using naive CD4+ T cells from blood. The receptors come from a woman under 30 in good health. CDR3s include the opening cysteine and the closing phenylalanine or tryptophan. A D gene is named only where the DNA matches it firmly. Rows give clone size only sometimes, using once, few, many, or a class for an expanded clone.

TRBJ1-1 | TRBV6-1 | . | . | TGTGCCAGCAGTGACCAGCCCTGGGCAGGGATGGGGGAAGCTTTCTTT | CASSDQPWAGMGEAFF
TRBJ2-4 | TRBV7-6 | . | TRBD1 | TGTGCCAGCAGCCCGGGGACAGAAAAAAACATTCAGTACTTC | CASSPGTEKNIQYF
TRBJ1-1 | TRBV6-1 | . | . | TGTGCCAGCAGTGGTCCCCAAGGGGGAAACACTGAAGCTTTCTTT | CASSGPQGGNTEAFF
TRBJ2-1 | TRBV10-3 | . | TRBD1 | TGTGCCATAAACCCCGGGACAGGGTTCCCTCCGGTGCAGTTCTTC | CAINPGTGFPPVQFF
TRBJ2-5 | TRBV11-2 | . | . | TGTGCCAGCAGCTTTGGCAGCCAAGAGACCCAGTACTTC | CASSFGSQETQYF
TRBJ2-5 | TRBV6-1 | few | . | TGTGCCAGCAGTGAAGCCAGGAGGCTAGGAGAGACCCAGTACTTC | CASSEARRLGETQYF
TRBJ1-1 | TRBV27 | . | . | TGTGCCAGCAGTTTACGGCCTTACCCGGGGACTGAAGCTTTCTTT | CASSLRPYPGTEAFF
TRBJ1-5 | TRBV5-1 | few | TRBD1 | TGCGCCAGCAGCCCTACTCACAGGGGGGACGGCAATCAGCCCCAGCATTTT | CASSPTHRGDGNQPQHF
TRBJ2-3 | TRBV7-2 | . | . | TGTGCCAGCAGCTTACTCCCCCCCCGTGCAGATACGCAGTATTTT | CASSLLPPRADTQYF
TRBJ2-5 | TRBV5-4 | few | TRBD1 | TGTGCCAGCAGCTTGTTCGGGACAGCGCAAGAGACCCAGTACTTC | CASSLFGTAQETQYF
TRBJ2-2 | TRBV19 | . | . | TGTGCCAGTAGTATTCGGGGCGGGGAGCTGTTTTTT | CASSIRGGELFF
TRBJ1-1 | TRBV27 | . | . | TGTGCCAGCAGTTTACGAGAGGGATCCACTGAAGCTTTCTTT | CASSLREGSTEAFF
TRBJ1-1 | TRBV10-3 | few | TRBD1 | TGTGCCACTACCGAGGGGGCGGACACTGAAGCTTTCTTT | CATTEGADTEAFF
TRBJ2-2 | TRBV7-6 | few | TRBD2 | TGTGCCAGCAGCTTATTGCGGACTAGCGGCCTCAGGGTGACCGGGGAGCTGTTTTTT | CASSLLRTSGLRVTGELFF
TRBJ1-5 | TRBV30 | few | . | TGTGCCTGGAGTGTACCTGGGAGGGCTCAGCATTTT | CAWSVPGRAQHF
TRBJ2-1 | TRBV15 | . | . | TGTGCCACCAGCGAGCTAGGATTTAAGGCCTACAATGAGCAGTTCTTC | CATSELGFKAYNEQFF
TRBJ2-5 | TRBV9 | few | . | TGTGCCAGCAGCGGTGGGGGGGGCGGAGAGACCCAGTACTTC | CASSGGGGGETQYF
TRBJ1-2 | TRBV5-4 | . | . | TGTGCCAGCAGCTTGTCTGCAGGGGACTATGGCTACACCTTC | CASSLSAGDYGYTF
TRBJ2-1 | TRBV9 | . | TRBD2 | TGTGCCAGCAGCGTAGGAGGGGCGGGAGGCTACAATGAGCAGTTCTTC | CASSVGGAGGYNEQFF
TRBJ2-1 | TRBV4-2 | few | . | TGTGCCAGCAGCCAAGATAGCCGGCAGGGTGGCTACAATGAGCAGTTCTTC | CASSQDSRQGGYNEQFF
TRBJ1-1 | TRBV11-2 | . | TRBD1 | TGTGCCAGCAGCAAGAGGACAGGGGTCACTGAAGCTTTCTTT | CASSKRTGVTEAFF
TRBJ1-2 | TRBV6-1 | few | . | TGTGCCAGCAGCGACAGCCTAAGGGGCTACACCTTC | CASSDSLRGYTF
TRBJ2-3 | TRBV5-1 | . | . | TGCGCCAGCAGTGATCTCCAGGGGTCGGGAGATACGCAGTATTTT | CASSDLQGSGDTQYF
TRBJ1-1 | TRBV11-2 | . | . | TGTGCCAGCAGCTCAGGCTTAAGGATCGGAACTGAAGCTTTCTTT | CASSSGLRIGTEAFF
TRBJ1-1 | TRBV11-2 | . | TRBD1 | TGTGCCAGCAGCCGACAGGGCACTGAAGCTTTCTTT | CASSRQGTEAFF
TRBJ2-1 | TRBV11-2 | few | . | TGTGCCAGCAGCTTAGTAACTAGTTTCGATGAGCAGTTCTTC | CASSLVTSFDEQFF
TRBJ2-3 | TRBV30 | few | . | TGTGCCTGGAGTGAAGGGGTCACAGATACGCAGTATTTT | CAWSEGVTDTQYF
TRBJ2-1 | TRBV7-2 | . | . | TGTGCCAGCAGCTTAGCACTAGCCGGCTATGAGCAGTTCTTC | CASSLALAGYEQFF
TRBJ1-5 | TRBV5-1 | few | . | TGCGCCAGCAGCTCAGGGGATAGCAATCAGCCCCAGCATTTT | CASSSGDSNQPQHF
TRBJ2-5 | TRBV6-1 | . | . | TGTGCCAGCAGTGAACAGGGATTGGGAACCCTTCGCGAGACCCAGTACTTC | CASSEQGLGTLRETQYF
TRBJ2-7 | TRBV5-1 | few | TRBD2 | TGCGCCAGCAGCTTGTGGGAGGGCCTCTACGAGCAGTACTTC | CASSLWEGLYEQYF